Shown below are 6 T cell receptor beta chains from a single sample sequenced in a study of OX40 agonist ivuxolimab in advanced cancers. Measured with immunoSEQ multiplex PCR; TCRdb has only the in-frame clones, and not every one. The sample has 85,000 to 120,000 clones; 90% are singletons. The sequenced sample was CD4+ or CD8+ T cells sorted from blood, obtained in a trial of the OX40 agonist ivuxolimab. Receptors originate from an adult with an advanced solid tumor such as melanoma, head and neck, liver or kidney cancer.

The chain is built from TRBV30 and TRBJ1-5; no firm D call. The CDR3 consists of 13 residues. Germline-derived CDR1 and CDR2 are GTSNPN and SVGIG (reference sequence). Trimming cost V 1 base and J 11 bases, with 15 bases left between them. The CDR3 nucleotides are TGTGCCTGGAGTGGGCCAGCAGTTTTGGCCCAGCATTTT. Translating it yields CAWSGPAVLAQHF.

V gene TRBV19 combines with J gene TRBJ2-7, with D perhaps TRBD2 (5 bases). Trimming stripped 4 bases from V and 6 bases from J, with 16 bases between. The germline CDR1 and CDR2 sequences are LNHDA and SQIVND (reference sequence). The CDR3 is made up of 14 amino acids. CDR3 protein: CASSKRPPWGEQYF. CDR3 coding DNA: TGTGCCAGTAGTAAGCGGCCTCCTTGGGGCGAGCAGTACTTC. Full variable domain (missing parts from reference TRBV19 and TRBJ2-7): DGGITQSPKYLFRKEGQNVTLSCEQNLNHDAMYWYRQDPGQGLRLIYYSQIVNDFQKGDIAEGYSVSREKKESFPLTVTSAQKNPTAFYLCASSKRPPWGEQYFGPGTRLTVT.

The chain is built from TRBV19 and TRBJ1-2; TRBD1 matches at 12 bases. V gave up 7 bases and J gave up 7 bases; unmatched junction bases: 10. This CDR3 comprises 15 residues. Germline V CDR1 and CDR2: LNHDA, SQIVND (reference sequence). The CDR3 sequence: CASIPGQGARRGYTF. The DNA of the CDR3 is TGTGCCAGTATACCGGGACAGGGGGCGCGTCGTGGCTACACCTTC.

The chain recombines TRBV28 with TRBJ1-1; D ambiguous. With 6 bases removed from V and 1 base from J, the gap between germline ends came to 9 bases. This CDR3 has 13 residues. The V gene's germline CDR1 is MDHEN and CDR2 SYDVKM. CDR3 residues: CASSPGSNTEAFF. The CDR3 coding sequence is TGTGCCAGCAGCCCTGGGTCGAACACTGAAGCTTTCTTT. The whole variable domain, filled in from reference TRBV28 and TRBJ1-1, reads DVKVTQSSRYLVKRTGEKVFLECVQDMDHENMFWYRQDPGLGLRLIYFSYDVKMKEKGDIPEGYSVSREKKERFSLILESASTNQTSMYLCASSPGSNTEAFFGQGTRLTVV.

The chain combines TRBV28 with TRBJ1-5; a weak D match, TRBD1 (5 bases). Germline V lookup: CDR1 MDHEN, CDR2 SYDVKM. The CDR3 totals 15 residues. The ends were cut back, 3 bases at V and 5 bases at J, with 14 bases in the middle. The CDR3 DNA is TGTGCCAGCAGTTTCGGTTCAGGGCAATATCAGCCCCAGCATTTT. It yields the protein CASSFGSGQYQPQHF. The full variable domain, its missing parts supplied by reference TRBV28 and TRBJ1-5, is DVKVTQSSRYLVKRTGEKVFLECVQDMDHENMFWYRQDPGLGLRLIYFSYDVKMKEKGDIPEGYSVSREKKERFSLILESASTNQTSMYLCASSFGSGQYQPQHFGDGTRLSIL.

This chain joins TRBV7-9 and TRBJ2-7; TRBD1 agrees at 9 bases. Germline V CDR1 and CDR2: SEHNR, FQNEAQ (reference sequence). There are 15 residues in the CDR3. V lost 5 bases to trimming and J lost 6 bases; unmatched junction nucleotides: 11. The CDR3 region has the DNA TGTGCCAGCAGCGCCGGGACAGGGTATACCGCCGAGCAGTACTTC. Residues: CASSAGTGYTAEQYF.